This entry concerns a single T cell receptor beta chain. Its antigen has not been determined. Nothing much larger sits one base from this clone, and base qualities are not available. Distinct nucleotide sequences in the sample also encode this CDR3. These data come from a study of blood T cell repertoires in COVID-19 (dated by TCRdb to the early 2020s). General notes on the study: Samples from collaborators originated in the United States, Italy and Spain and spanned both the acute and convalescent phases of COVID-19. The prospective study material was composed of cDNA or gDNA derived from T cells, B-cell-depleted T cells, or PBMCs. The dataset comprised deeply sampled blood TCRbeta repertoires from subjects exposed to, actively infected with, or recovered from COVID-19. The repertoires were made available in a free public database intended to serve as a resource for research on the immune response to SARS-CoV-2. Samples were obtained from the ongoing ImmuneRACE study (first 160 participants) and from about 1,300 subjects provided by 6 global collaborators. Nearly every sample came with metadata listing a de-identified subject ID, COVID-19 status, age in years and sex. HLA class I and class II types, where available, came from metadata supplied by the sample provider rather than from assay-based typing.

In the prospective study, participants were 18 to 89 years old, resided in about 25 geographic areas of the United States, and were enrolled through a virtual design. Cohort assignment in the prospective study relied on participant-reported clinical history from a screening survey and a study questionnaire. Each participant in the prospective study had whole blood, serum and a nasopharyngeal or oropharyngeal swab collected by mobile phlebotomists. Additional blood draws and questionnaires over an approximately 2-month period could optionally be provided by prospective study participants. Prospective study blood samples were shipped either frozen or at room temperature before DNA extraction. CDR1 and CDR2, per the germline V gene, are MDHEN and SYDVKM. Including the terminal cysteine and phenylalanine, the CDR3 comprises 13 residues. Only the CDR3 portion is preserved as DNA: 39 bases, with reading frame beginning at the first base. V is cut back by 4 bases and J by 7 bases, with 4 bases in the junction unmatched.

TCRbeta CDR3 regions were amplified from genomic DNA by means of the immunoSEQ Assay, a bias-controlled multiplex PCR. The study's processing was this. Nucleated cell counts per sample were estimated from amplification of reference gene primers within the assay. To quantify the absolute abundance of each unique TCRbeta CDR3 rearrangement, sequence reads were collapsed and filtered. For each sample, productive Simpson clonality was calculated as the square root of Simpson's diversity index across productive rearrangements. Here the immuneACCESS table is served through TCRdb, limited to in-frame sequences with V and J called. Missing clones are a known gap in these copies; in checked studies unresolved V genes cover under half, and the rest lacks a known reason. From that table come the V and J calls and clone size; the DNA was used to work out D and trimming. The sample includes roughly 220,000 clones, with 80% observed a single time. In total, the top ten clones hold about 4% of the sample.

What the authors observed across the whole study: The amount of clinical and demographic metadata varied by source and participant and was provided uncurated.

The receptor was isolated from a man aged 25 to 40 with acute COVID-19. Sequencing input: PBMCs or T cells enriched from blood (not recorded which). The chain joins TRBV28 to TRBJ1-2; 9 bases in between match TRBD1. CDR3 region: CASSSTGGGGYTF. The DNA sequence is TGTGCCAGCAGTTCAACAGGGGGCGGTGGCTACACCTTC.